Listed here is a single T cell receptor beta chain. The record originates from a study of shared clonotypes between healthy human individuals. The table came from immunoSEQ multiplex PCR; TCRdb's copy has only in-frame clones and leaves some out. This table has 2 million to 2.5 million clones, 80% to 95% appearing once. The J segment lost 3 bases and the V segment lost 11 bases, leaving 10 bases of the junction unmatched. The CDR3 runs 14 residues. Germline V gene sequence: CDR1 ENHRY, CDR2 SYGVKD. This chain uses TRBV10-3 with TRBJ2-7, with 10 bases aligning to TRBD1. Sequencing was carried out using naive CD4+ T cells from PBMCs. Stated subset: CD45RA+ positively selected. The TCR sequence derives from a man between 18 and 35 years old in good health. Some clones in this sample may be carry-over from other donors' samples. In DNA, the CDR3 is TGTGCCGCCAACCAGGGGACAGGGGACTACGAGCAGTACTTC. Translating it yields CAANQGTGDYEQYF.